This TCR beta chain comes out of a study of T cell responses to AZD1222 COVID-19 vaccine. Germline V gene data show CDR1 as DFQATT and CDR2 as SNEGSKA (reference sequence). V was pared by 5 bases and J by 4 bases, with 7 bases between. This CDR3 has 11 amino acids. This clone appeared a single time. Its antigen is currently unknown. TCRdb's copy holds only in-frame clones and misses some; the assay was immunoSEQ multiplex PCR. The profile shows about 190,000 clones, over 80% of them singletons. Findings and caveats of the study: White British ancestry dominated among donors, who included more females, and clonal diversity was possibly underestimated.

The receptor was derived from an adult in good health. Sequenced here: peripheral blood, sampled on day 0 of AZD1222 vaccination. The J gene is TRBJ2-3, the V gene TRBV20-1, with D uncertain. The CDR3 DNA is TGCAGTGCTCTGAGACCAGATACGCAGTATTTT. It encodes CSALRPDTQYF.